This T cell receptor (beta chain) was captured by sequencing in a study of shared T cell receptors in the human thymus (dated by TCRdb to the early 2020s). Context from the whole study: The study examined how the human thymus generates shared, self-reactive T-cell receptor alpha chains.

Library generation was performed with the immunoSEQ multiplex PCR assay. The table was pulled from immuneACCESS by TCRdb, which kept in-frame rearrangements only. Such tables lose some clones; where checked, under half of the loss comes from unresolved V genes, and the rest has no known cause. A total of about 660,000 clones appear in this sample, 88% of them only once. The biggest ten clones account for approximately 0.01% of the sample. The table lists this clone with a count of one. Its recognized antigen is unknown. No base qualities exist here, and no much larger clone lies one base off it. Separately, the same data were catalogued under a study of human thymus T cells. The second study also describes: The donors were immunologically healthy infants in Finland who had open corrective cardiac surgery for congenital heart defects. Thymus tissue was collected as surgical resects that were removed during corrective cardiac surgery. Biased V and J gene segment usage appeared to be present in both thymic and peripheral blood repertoires. The related research found that thymic TCR repertoires overlapped highly between unrelated individuals. The study characterized TCR alpha and beta repertoires from fewer than 10 infant thymus samples and a few related peripheral blood samples. The cohort included about six male and two female infants, with donor ages spanning 7 to 244 days. Thymocytes were mechanically released from the tissue and were stored as pellets of about 8.5-31 million cells at -70 degrees C. A QIAsymphony instrument was used to extract genomic DNA from the frozen cell pellets. Using the immunoSEQ multiplex PCR assay, the TCRB and TCRAD loci were amplified from a standardized quantity of quality-controlled genomic DNA. Amplicons spanned the V(D)J region at a length sufficient to cover the CDR3 and identify V and J genes. The commercial immunoSEQ service was used to sequence amplicons on an Illumina platform. Primer bias and sequencing errors were corrected as previously described, and TCRAD and TCRB definitions were based on the IMGT database. Repertoires were analysed with immunoSEQ Analyzer 3.0 and VDJTools, covering basic statistics, V/J segment usage, diversity estimates, rarefaction and pairwise overlap. Diversity was estimated using the Chao1, ChaoE, Efron-Thisted, Shannon and inverse Simpson indices, and was also estimated on datasets down-sampled to the size of the smallest sample. Repertoire overlap was assessed by strict matching of CDR3 nucleotide sequence, V gene and J gene, and clustering was done by Jaccard-based multidimensional scaling. On average, thymus samples gave about 750,000 unique TCRB clonotypes, whereas blood samples gave some 84,000.

Sequencing used thymocytes. This TCR was recovered from a boy less than two years old with a congenital heart defect. Donor details come from another sample of the same person, matched by shared clones.

The DNA is as follows: TGTGCCAGCAGTTTTTCATTAGATGGGCTAGCGACAACAGAGACCCAGTACTTC. This encodes CASSFSLDGLATTETQYF. This chain joins TRBV27 to TRBJ2-5; TRBD2 is possibly the D segment (6 matching bases). From a lookup of the germline V gene (reference sequence), CDR1 and CDR2 are MNHEY and SMNVEV. V lost 3 bases and J lost 4 bases; the stretch between them is 24 bases long. Reading from cysteine to phenylalanine, the CDR3 counts 18 amino acids. Left in the record is the CDR3 DNA by itself, 54 bases read in frame from the first base.